The clone carrying this T cell receptor (beta chain) has only one observation. The sample comes from a study of blood T cell repertoires in COVID-19. About the study: Acute-phase and convalescent COVID-19 samples originated in the United States, Italy and Spain. The cDNA or gDNA used as material had been derived from T cells, B-cell-depleted T cells, or PBMCs.

Per the original data handling: Nucleated cell number was recorded as an estimate derived from reference gene primer amplification. The assay was immunoSEQ multiplex PCR, and TCRdb's table has in-frame clones only and misses some. From that table come the V and J calls and clone size; the DNA was used to work out D and trimming. The sample lists a few hundred thousand clones; about 87% were seen once. The CDR3 covers 14 residues. The V gene's germline CDR1 is LNHDA and CDR2 SQIVND (reference sequence). V shed 5 bases, J shed 9 bases, and the junction held 10 bases outside the gene matches. The sample consisted of peripheral blood. This TCR was recovered from a woman aged 50 to 60 who had recovered from COVID-19. The J gene is TRBJ2-1, the V gene TRBV19; 7 bases map to TRBD2. CDR3 amino acids: CASSSVSGGGEQFF. In DNA form, the CDR3 reads TGTGCCAGTAGTTCCGTTTCGGGAGGAGGTGAGCAGTTCTTC. The full variable domain, completed using reference TRBV19 and TRBJ2-1, is DGGITQSPKYLFRKEGQNVTLSCEQNLNHDAMYWYRQDPGQGLRLIYYSQIVNDFQKGDIAEGYSVSREKKESFPLTVTSAQKNPTAFYLCASSSVSGGGEQFFGPGTRLTVL.